The 3 T cell receptor beta chains below all came from one sample that was sequenced in a study of beta chain features in type 1 diabetes (dated by TCRdb to the late 2010s). The library was generated by the immunoSEQ multiplex PCR assay. All of the isolated RNA was reverse transcribed with the High Capacity cDNA Reverse Transcription Kit, so expressed TCRB transcripts were sequenced. TCRdb obtained this table from immuneACCESS and retained in-frame rearrangements with V and J assigned. These tables miss some clones; where compared with another copy, unresolved V genes account for less than half of the shortfall, and the remainder is unexplained. The sample profile shows roughly 370,000 clones; approximately 15% of them were found once. Jointly, the top ten make up about 0.034% of the sample. The sequencing sample was made of naive CD4+ T cells from blood. Explained via the paper, the cell subset or site label denotes: true naive CD4+ T cells. These receptors were taken from a young man in good health.

The DNA of the CDR3 is TGTGCCAGTAGTATGGTCCCCACAAGGGCAAACACCGGGGAGCTGTTTTTT. This encodes CASSMVPTRANTGELFF. The chain joins TRBV19 to TRBJ2-2; D is unresolved. Per the germline V gene, CDR1 is LNHDA and CDR2 is SQIVND (reference sequence). This CDR3 has 17 residues. Trimming left V 3 bases short and J 2 bases short, with 16 bases between.

This clone was observed a handful of times. The chain is built from TRBV15 and TRBJ2-6, with D possibly matching TRBD2 (6 bases). This CDR3 comprises 16 residues. Deletions cut 4 bases from V and 2 bases from J, with 12 bases between. Germline CDR1 LNHNV, CDR2 YYDKDF (reference sequence). This CDR3 reads CATSTDPGAGANVLTF. CDR3 DNA: TGTGCCACCAGCACAGATCCGGGGGCTGGGGCCAACGTCCTGACTTTC.

The J gene is TRBJ1-2, the V gene TRBV7-8, with 9 nucleotides matching TRBD1. Losses at the gene ends were 5 bases for V and 2 bases for J; bases not matched to a gene: 6. Germline V gives CDR1 SGHVS, CDR2 FQNEAQ. This CDR3 has 15 residues. DNA of the CDR3: TGTGCCAGCAGCCTAAGGACAGGGGCCAACTATGGCTACACCTTC. It translates to CASSLRTGANYGYTF.